The 23 T cell receptor beta chains reported below all come from one sample, sequenced in a study of radiotherapy plus CTLA-4 blockade in lung cancer. Some clones are missing from TCRdb's copy, which holds only in-frame ones; the method was immunoSEQ multiplex PCR. Of over 70,000 clones in the sample, approximately 86% were seen once. The input for sequencing was peripheral blood, taken from a patient treated with radiotherapy plus ipilimumab. These receptors all stem from a human donor with non-small cell lung cancer who had a partial response to radiotherapy plus ipilimumab.

This chain uses TRBV6-5 with TRBJ2-1, with D unresolved. The CDR3 length is 15 residues. The V and J ends lost 7 bases and 0 bases respectively, with 13 bases between them. Germline V gene lookup returns CDR1 MNHEY and CDR2 SVGAGI. The CDR3 loop is CASTRLPSSYNEQFF. CDR3 DNA sequence: TGTGCCAGCACCAGACTTCCGAGCTCCTACAATGAGCAGTTCTTC.

This clone came up once. The chain joins TRBV9 to TRBJ2-5; TRBD2 matches 13 bases. This CDR3 region has 18 residues. Germline loops: CDR1 SGDLS, CDR2 YYNGEE. Trimming cost V 4 bases and J 4 bases; bases outside gene matches: 13. Written as DNA, the CDR3 is TGTGCCAGCAGCTCTCAGACTAGCGGGAGGATAATTGGAGAGACCCAGTACTTC. It yields the protein CASSSQTSGRIIGETQYF.

The chain couples TRBV15 to TRBJ1-1, with 7 bases matching TRBD1. The CDR3 loop spans 16 amino acids. The V and J ends lost 0 bases and 11 bases, in that order; junction bases with no gene match: 15. CDR1 is LNHNV and CDR2 is YYDKDF in the germline V gene (reference sequence). CDR3 protein: CATSRDQVIGGRVAFF. CDR3 sequence (DNA): TGTGCCACCAGCAGAGATCAGGTCATAGGGGGCCGGGTCGCTTTCTTT.

The rearrangement joins TRBV5-4 to TRBJ2-2; 11 positions match TRBD2. CDR1 is SGHNT and CDR2 is YYREEE in the germline V gene (reference sequence). V trimming: 4 bases; J trimming: 9 bases; junction bases outside the gene matches: 11. The CDR3 contains 16 residues. CDR3 nucleotides: TGTGCCAGCAGCGCCGGGACTAGCGGTAACCACCGGGAGCTGTTTTTT. Its translation: CASSAGTSGNHRELFF.

The genes are TRBV7-3 and TRBJ2-1; tentative D call: TRBD1 (8 bases). Germline lookup yields CDR1 SGHTA and CDR2 FQGTGA. The CDR3 length is 15 residues. Trimming removed 8 bases at V and 7 bases at J, with 21 bases between. The CDR3 DNA reads as TGTGCCAGCGCCCTCAGGGGGCGGGAGTGGAATGAGCAGTTCTTC. This sequence encodes CASALRGREWNEQFF. Drawing the rest from reference TRBV7-3 and TRBJ2-1, the complete variable domain is GAGVSQTPSNKVTEKGKYVELRCDPISGHTALYWYRQSLGQGPEFLIYFQGTGAADDSGLPNDRFFAVRPEGSVSTLKIQRTERGDSAVYLCASALRGREWNEQFFGPGTRLTVL.

The chain links TRBV6-5 to TRBJ2-1; 7 bases map to TRBD1. V lost 0 bases to trimming and J lost 9 bases; unmatched junction nucleotides: 5. The CDR3 length is 14 residues. CDR1 and CDR2 (germline): MNHEY, SVGAGI. CDR3 DNA: TGTGCCAGCAGTTACTCGAGGGGGCTTAGTGAGCAGTTCTTC. Its protein is CASSYSRGLSEQFF.

The CDR3 coding sequence is TGTGCCAGCAGCTTAGGGGCGAACTTTTTATACGAGCAGTACTTC. As protein: CASSLGANFLYEQYF. The chain recombines TRBV7-9 with TRBJ2-7; D is uncertain. Germline V lookup: CDR1 SEHNR, CDR2 FQNEAQ (reference sequence). This CDR3 is built from 15 residues. The germline V and J ends were trimmed by 1 base and 4 bases, with 14 bases remaining between them.

This clone was seen just once. The V call is TRBV28, the J call TRBJ2-7; 7 bases are shared with TRBD2. This CDR3 has 16 residues. J gave up 1 base and V 4 bases, and 10 bases lay outside the gene matches. Germline CDR1 reads MDHEN; CDR2 reads SYDVKM. The CDR3 here is CASSSLAGGRSYEQYF. The CDR3 DNA reads as TGTGCCAGCAGTTCCCTAGCTGGCGGGAGATCCTACGAGCAGTACTTC.

The CDR3 DNA follows: TGTGCCAGCAGCTTGCGAACGGCTAATGAAAAACTGTTTTTT. As protein: CASSLRTANEKLFF. The chain joins TRBV11-2 to TRBJ1-4; D not resolved. Between the trimmed V and J ends, which lost 3 bases and 3 bases, there was a span of 8 bases. Looked up from germline, CDR1 is SGHAT and CDR2 is FQNNGV. There are 14 residues in the CDR3.

This clone showed up just a few times. The chain combines TRBV6-4 with TRBJ2-1; 11 positions agree with TRBD1. The CDR3 is made up of 14 amino acids. CDR1 and CDR2 (germline): MRHNA, SNTAGT. J was trimmed by 6 bases and V by 2 bases; bases with no gene match: 0. As DNA, the CDR3 is TGTGCCAGCAGTGACGGGACAGGGGGCAATGAGCAGTTCTTC. As protein: CASSDGTGGNEQFF.

The chain is built from TRBV5-1 and TRBJ2-1; 9 nucleotides agree with TRBD1. V gave up 0 bases and J gave up 8 bases; unmatched junction bases: 6. The CDR3 length is 15 residues. CDR1 is SGHRS, CDR2 YFSETQ, per germline. As DNA, the CDR3 is TGCGCCAGCAGCTTGGACGGACAGGGGTTGTATGAGCAGTTCTTC. This codes for CASSLDGQGLYEQFF.

The V and J genes are TRBV28 and TRBJ2-2, with D maybe TRBD1 (6 bases). The CDR3 has 16 residues. Per the germline V gene, CDR1 is MDHEN and CDR2 is SYDVKM. Trimming cost V 2 bases and J 1 base, with 11 bases left between them. The CDR3 reads CASSLTTGLNTGELFF. The CDR3 DNA follows: TGTGCCAGCAGTTTAACGACAGGTCTGAACACCGGGGAGCTGTTTTTT.

The chain has TRBV27 and TRBJ2-7; TRBD1 might be the D (6 bases). The V end lost 2 bases, the J end lost 2 bases, and 16 bases lay between the germline ends. The CDR3 length is 16 residues. The germline V gene has CDR1 MNHEY and CDR2 SMNVEV (reference sequence). The CDR3 nucleotides are TGTGCCAGCAGTTTAACCGGGACATCGTATGCCTACGAGCAGTACTTC. Amino acid sequence: CASSLTGTSYAYEQYF.

This chain links TRBV10-3 with TRBJ2-2; D possibly corresponds to TRBD1 (6 bases). Germline CDR1 reads ENHRY; CDR2 reads SYGVKD. V was shortened by 7 bases and J by 0 bases, with 12 bases between the two germline ends. CDR3 size: 15 residues. CDR3 residues: CAITIGTPNTGELFF. In nucleotides, the CDR3 is TGTGCCATCACTATAGGGACACCGAACACCGGGGAGCTGTTTTTT.

The V gene is TRBV5-1, the J gene TRBJ2-7; TRBD1 matches at 9 bases. The CDR3 extends over 14 amino acids. After removal of 0 bases from V and 4 bases from J, the junction contained 2 bases not matched to a gene. Germline CDR1 and CDR2: SGHRS and YFSETQ. The CDR3 is CASSLGQGGYEQYF. As DNA, the CDR3 is TGCGCCAGCAGCTTGGGACAGGGGGGATACGAGCAGTACTTC.

This clone has just a few counts. J is TRBJ1-5 and V is TRBV19; no firm D call. The V gene's germline CDR1 is LNHDA and CDR2 SQIVND (reference sequence). V dropped 3 bases and J dropped 6 bases, with 6 bases sitting between them. CDR3 size: 12 residues. The DNA for the CDR3 is TGTGCCAGTAGTATGATGCGTCAGCCCCAGCATTTT. Its protein product is CASSMMRQPQHF.

This sequence joins TRBV6-1 and TRBJ1-2; TRBD1 might be the D (6 bases). Germline V CDR1 and CDR2: MNHNS, SASEGT. V lost 6 bases, J lost 4 bases, and 15 bases lay in between. This CDR3 is built from 14 residues. The CDR3 sequence: CASRIVRGIYGYTF. The CDR3 bases are TGTGCCAGCAGGATCGTCAGGGGAATCTATGGCTACACCTTC.

CDR3 residues: CASSLAGGTEAFF. The CDR3 DNA sequence: TGTGCCAGCAGTTTAGCGGGGGGCACTGAAGCTTTCTTT. V and J are TRBV28 and TRBJ1-1, with a possible D match to TRBD1 (5 bases). The germline CDR1 and CDR2 sequences are MDHEN and SYDVKM. V was trimmed by 2 bases and J by 4 bases, leaving 8 bases between them. This CDR3 is built from 13 residues.

The chain has TRBV18 and TRBJ1-2, with D perhaps TRBD1 (6 bases). Deletions cut 3 bases from V and 8 bases from J, with 13 bases between. The CDR3 has 13 residues. In germline, CDR1 is KGHSH, CDR2 LQKENI. The CDR3 here is CASSPQGGGGYTF. CDR3 in DNA: TGTGCCAGCTCACCCCAGGGCGGGGGCGGCTACACCTTC.

V is TRBV7-9 and J is TRBJ2-1; no clear D. The V gene's germline CDR1 is SEHNR and CDR2 FQNEAQ (reference sequence). The CDR3 is made up of 13 amino acids. Trimming took 5 bases from V and 5 from J, leaving 10 bases between them. The CDR3 nucleotides are TGTGCCAGCAGCCCCCGACTTGACAATGAGCAGTTCTTC. It yields the protein CASSPRLDNEQFF.

Concerning this clone: No DNA is shown, since the ends of the CDR3 on it are uncertain; the CDR3 is the one TCRdb lists. This sequence joins TRBV28 and TRBJ2-1; TRBD2 is taken as the D call from the table, unchecked against the DNA. 17 amino acids form the CDR3, both terminal residues included. From germline, CDR1 is MDHEN and CDR2 SYDVKM. The CDR3 loop reads CASSSSTSGSSYNEQFF.

This sequence joins TRBV2 and TRBJ1-1, with 7 bases that match TRBD1. V gave up 7 bases and J gave up 3 bases; unmatched junction bases: 5. This CDR3 is built from 13 residues. Per the germline V gene, CDR1 is SNHLY and CDR2 is FYNNEI. Here the CDR3 reads CASKAQGDTEAFF. As DNA, the CDR3 is TGTGCCAGCAAAGCCCAGGGGGACACTGAAGCTTTCTTT.

This clone was counted a single time. The rearrangement uses TRBV2 and TRBJ2-2; TRBD2 is a possible D gene (5 bases). Germline-derived CDR1 and CDR2 are SNHLY and FYNNEI. The CDR3 is 16 residues long. V lost 4 bases to trimming and J lost 0 bases, with 12 bases between them. The CDR3 region is CASSVNAGANTGELFF. In DNA, the CDR3 is TGTGCCAGCAGTGTCAACGCGGGCGCGAACACCGGGGAGCTGTTTTTT.